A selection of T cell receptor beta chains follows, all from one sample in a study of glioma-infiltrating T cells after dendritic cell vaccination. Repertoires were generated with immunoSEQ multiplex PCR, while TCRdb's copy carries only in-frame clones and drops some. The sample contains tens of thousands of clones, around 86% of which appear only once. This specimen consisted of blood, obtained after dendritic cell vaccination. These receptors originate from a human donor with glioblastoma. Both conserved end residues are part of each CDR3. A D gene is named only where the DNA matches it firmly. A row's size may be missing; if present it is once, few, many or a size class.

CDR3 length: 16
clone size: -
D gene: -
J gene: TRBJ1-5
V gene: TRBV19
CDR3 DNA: TGTGCCAGTACCGCTTTATTGGCAGGGATTGGGCAGCCCCAGCATTTT
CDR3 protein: CASTALLAGIGQPQHF

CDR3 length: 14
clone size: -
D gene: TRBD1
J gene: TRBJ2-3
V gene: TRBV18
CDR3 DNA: TGTGCCAGCTCACAGACAGGGGGCACAGATACGCAGTATTTT
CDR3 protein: CASSQTGGTDTQYF

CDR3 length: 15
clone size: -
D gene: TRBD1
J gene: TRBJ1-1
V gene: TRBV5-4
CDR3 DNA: TGTGCCAGCAGCCCTAGACAGGGGGCGGTCACTGAAGCTTTCTTT
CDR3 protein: CASSPRQGAVTEAFF

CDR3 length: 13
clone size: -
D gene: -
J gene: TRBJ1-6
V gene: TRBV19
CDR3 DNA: TGTGCCAGTAGTCGCGGGGACGGTTCACCCCTCCACTTT
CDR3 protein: CASSRGDGSPLHF

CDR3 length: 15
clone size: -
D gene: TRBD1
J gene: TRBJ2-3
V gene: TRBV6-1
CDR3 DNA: TGTGCCAGCACTCCCGGGACAGGGGGCGCAGATACGCAGTATTTT
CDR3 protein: CASTPGTGGADTQYF

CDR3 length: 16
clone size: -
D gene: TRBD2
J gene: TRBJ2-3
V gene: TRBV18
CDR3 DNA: TGTGCCAGCTCACCAGGAGGGGCCGCGGGGGGAGATACGCAGTATTTT
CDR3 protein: CASSPGGAAGGDTQYF

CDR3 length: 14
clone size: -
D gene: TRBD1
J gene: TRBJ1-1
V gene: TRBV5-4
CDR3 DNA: TGTGCCAGCAGCGGCCAGGGGGCGGGCACTGAAGCTTTCTTT
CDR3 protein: CASSGQGAGTEAFF

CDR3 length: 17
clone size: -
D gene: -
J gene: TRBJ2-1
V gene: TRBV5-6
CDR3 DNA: TGTGCCAGCAGCTTGGGCGCGTCTCTAGTTGGCTACAATGAGCAGTTCTTC
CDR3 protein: CASSLGASLVGYNEQFF

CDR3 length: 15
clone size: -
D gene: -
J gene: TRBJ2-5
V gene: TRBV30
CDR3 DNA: TGTGCCTGGAGTTTGATGAGAATTCAGGAAGAGACCCAGTACTTC
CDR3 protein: CAWSLMRIQEETQYF

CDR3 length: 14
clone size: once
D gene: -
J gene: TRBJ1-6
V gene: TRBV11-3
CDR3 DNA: TGTGCCAGCAGCTTAAGTGGTGAGAATTCACCCCTCCACTTT
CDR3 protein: CASSLSGENSPLHF

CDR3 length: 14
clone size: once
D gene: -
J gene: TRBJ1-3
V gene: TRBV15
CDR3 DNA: TGTGCCACCAGAAAGCAGGTCTCTGGAAACACCATATATTTT
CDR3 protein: CATRKQVSGNTIYF

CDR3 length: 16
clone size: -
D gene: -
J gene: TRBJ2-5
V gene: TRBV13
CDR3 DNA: TGTGCCAGCAGCTCCCTTCGGACCCAGGGTATCGAGACCCAGTACTTC
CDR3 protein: CASSSLRTQGIETQYF

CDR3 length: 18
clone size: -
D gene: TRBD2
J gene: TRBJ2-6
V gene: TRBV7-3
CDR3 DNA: TGTGCCAGCAGCCCTGGACTAGCGGGAGTAGCTGGGGCCAACGTCCTGACTTTC
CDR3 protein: CASSPGLAGVAGANVLTF

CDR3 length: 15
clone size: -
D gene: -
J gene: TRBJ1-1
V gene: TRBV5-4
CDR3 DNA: TGTGCCAGCAGCTCGCCCGAGGGGGGGGACACTGAAGCTTTCTTT
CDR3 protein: CASSSPEGGDTEAFF

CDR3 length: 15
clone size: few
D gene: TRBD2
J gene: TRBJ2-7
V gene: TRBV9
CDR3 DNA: TGTGCCAGCAGCGTAGAGCGGGGCCCGCCCTACGAGCAGTACTTC
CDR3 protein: CASSVERGPPYEQYF

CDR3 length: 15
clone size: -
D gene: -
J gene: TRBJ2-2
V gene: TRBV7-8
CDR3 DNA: TGTGCCAGCAGCTTGGCAATTCAGGGCACCGGGGAGCTGTTTTTT
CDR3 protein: CASSLAIQGTGELFF

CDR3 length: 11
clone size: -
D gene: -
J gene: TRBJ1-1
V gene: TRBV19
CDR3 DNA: TGTGCCAGTAGTTTCAAGGGGATAGCTTTCTTT
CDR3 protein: CASSFKGIAFF

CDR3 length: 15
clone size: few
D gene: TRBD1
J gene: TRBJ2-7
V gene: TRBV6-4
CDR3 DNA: TGTGCCAGCAGGCCCGGGGACAGGCCTTTCTACGAGCAGTACTTC
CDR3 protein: CASRPGDRPFYEQYF

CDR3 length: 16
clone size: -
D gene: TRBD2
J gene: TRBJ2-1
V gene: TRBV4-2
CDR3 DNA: TGTGCCAGCAGCCAAGGGACTAGCGGGGCCAGAAATGAGCAGTTCTTC
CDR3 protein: CASSQGTSGARNEQFF

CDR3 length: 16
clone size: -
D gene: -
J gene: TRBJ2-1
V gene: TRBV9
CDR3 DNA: TGTGCCAGCAGCCCGACGTACGGGGACAAGAACAATGAGCAGTTCTTC
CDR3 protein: CASSPTYGDKNNEQFF

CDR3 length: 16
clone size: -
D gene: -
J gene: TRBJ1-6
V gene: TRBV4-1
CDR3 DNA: TGCGCCAGCAGTCAAGGCGGGGATTACTATAATTCACCCCTCCACTTT
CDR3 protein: CASSQGGDYYNSPLHF

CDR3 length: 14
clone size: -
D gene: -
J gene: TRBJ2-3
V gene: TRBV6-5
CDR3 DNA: TGTGCCAGCAGCGGCGGCTTGGAGTGGGATACGCAGTATTTT
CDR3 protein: CASSGGLEWDTQYF

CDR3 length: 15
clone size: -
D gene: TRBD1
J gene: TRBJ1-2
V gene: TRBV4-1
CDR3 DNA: TGCGCCAGCAGCCAAGCGACAGGGGTTCACTATGGCTACACCTTC
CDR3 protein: CASSQATGVHYGYTF

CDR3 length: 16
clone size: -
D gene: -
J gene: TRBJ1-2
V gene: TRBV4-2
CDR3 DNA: TGTGCCAGCTCGCAGGGCCCTAACCCTACTAACTATGGCTACACCTTC
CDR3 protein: CASSQGPNPTNYGYTF

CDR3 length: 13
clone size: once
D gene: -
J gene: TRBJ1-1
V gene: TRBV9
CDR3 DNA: TGTGCCAGCAGGTCAGGTGAGGGCACTGAAGCTTTCTTT
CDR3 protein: CASRSGEGTEAFF

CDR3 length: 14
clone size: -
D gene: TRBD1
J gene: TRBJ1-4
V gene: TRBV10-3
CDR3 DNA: TGTGCCATCAGTATACAGGGGTTTAATGAAAAACTGTTTTTT
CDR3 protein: CAISIQGFNEKLFF

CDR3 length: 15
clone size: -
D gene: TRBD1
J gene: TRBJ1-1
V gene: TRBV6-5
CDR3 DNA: TGTGCCAGCAGTTACTTTACAGGGGCGAACACTGAAGCTTTCTTT
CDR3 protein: CASSYFTGANTEAFF

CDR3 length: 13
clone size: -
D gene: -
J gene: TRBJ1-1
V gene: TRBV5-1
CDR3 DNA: TGCGCCAGCAGCTTCGGACAGAACACTGAAGCTTTCTTT
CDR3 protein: CASSFGQNTEAFF

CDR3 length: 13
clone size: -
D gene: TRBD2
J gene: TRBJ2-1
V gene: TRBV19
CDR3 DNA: TGTGCCAGTAGGCCCGGACTAGCCAATGAGCAGTTCTTC
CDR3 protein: CASRPGLANEQFF

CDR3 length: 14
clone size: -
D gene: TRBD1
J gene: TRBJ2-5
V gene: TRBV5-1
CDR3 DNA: TGCGCCAGCAGCATCTGGACAGGGTGGGAGACCCAGTACTTC
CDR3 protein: CASSIWTGWETQYF

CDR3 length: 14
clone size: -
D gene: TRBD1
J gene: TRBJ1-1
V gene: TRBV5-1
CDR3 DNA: TGCGCCAGCAGCGTCGCGGGACAGGACACTGAAGCTTTCTTT
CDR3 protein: CASSVAGQDTEAFF

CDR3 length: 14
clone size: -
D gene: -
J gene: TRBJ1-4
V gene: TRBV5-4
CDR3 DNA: TGTGCCAGCAGCTTAAAACAGATTAATGAAAAACTGTTTTTT
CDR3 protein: CASSLKQINEKLFF

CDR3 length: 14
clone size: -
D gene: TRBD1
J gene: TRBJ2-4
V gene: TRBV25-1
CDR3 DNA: TGTGCCAGCCACGACAGGGTGGTCAAAAACATTCAGTACTTC
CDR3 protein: CASHDRVVKNIQYF

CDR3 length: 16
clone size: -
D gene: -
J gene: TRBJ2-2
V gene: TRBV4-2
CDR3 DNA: TGTGCCAGCAGCCAAGATCCAGGGACATACACCGGGGAGCTGTTTTTT
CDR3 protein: CASSQDPGTYTGELFF

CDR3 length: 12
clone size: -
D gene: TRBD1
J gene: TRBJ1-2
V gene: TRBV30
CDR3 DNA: TGTGCCTCGGGACAGGGAACCTATGGCTACACCTTC
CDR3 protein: CASGQGTYGYTF

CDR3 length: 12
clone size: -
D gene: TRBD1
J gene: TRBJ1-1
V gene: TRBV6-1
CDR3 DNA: TGTGCCAGCAGTGACAGGGGGCTTGAAGCTTTCTTT
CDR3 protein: CASSDRGLEAFF

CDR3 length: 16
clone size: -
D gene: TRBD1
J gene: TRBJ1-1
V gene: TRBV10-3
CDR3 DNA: TGTGCCATCAGGACTACCCGGACAGGGGCGGACACTGAAGCTTTCTTT
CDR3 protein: CAIRTTRTGADTEAFF

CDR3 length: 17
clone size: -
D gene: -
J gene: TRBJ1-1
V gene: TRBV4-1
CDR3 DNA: TGCGCCAGCAGCCAAGAGACAGGCTCCCTAGGGAACACTGAAGCTTTCTTT
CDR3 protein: CASSQETGSLGNTEAFF

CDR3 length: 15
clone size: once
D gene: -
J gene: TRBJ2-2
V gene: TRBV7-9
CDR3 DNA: TGTGCCAGCACCCCAGGCAGGGCAAATGCCGGGGAGCTGTTTTTT
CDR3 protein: CASTPGRANAGELFF

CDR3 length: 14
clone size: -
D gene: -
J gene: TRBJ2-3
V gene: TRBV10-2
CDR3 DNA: TGCGCCAGCAGTTACTCCTCTTTCACAGATACGCAGTATTTT
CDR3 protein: CASSYSSFTDTQYF

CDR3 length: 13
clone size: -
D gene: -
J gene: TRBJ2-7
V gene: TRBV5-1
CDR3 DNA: TGCGCCAGCAGCCCTTATAGCTCGGGCGAGCAGTACTTC
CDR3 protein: CASSPYSSGEQYF

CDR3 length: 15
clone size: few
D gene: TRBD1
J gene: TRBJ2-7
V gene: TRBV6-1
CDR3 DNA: TGTGCCAGCAGTGAACACCGGGACAGGGGGAAAGAGCAGTACTTC
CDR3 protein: CASSEHRDRGKEQYF

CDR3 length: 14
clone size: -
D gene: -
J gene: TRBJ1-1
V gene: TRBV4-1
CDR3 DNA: TGCGCCAGCAGCCAAGCCGGACAGAACACTGAAGCTTTCTTT
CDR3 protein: CASSQAGQNTEAFF

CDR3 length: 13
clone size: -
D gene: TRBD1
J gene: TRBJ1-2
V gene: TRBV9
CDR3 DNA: TGTGCCAGCAGCCCCCCGACAGGGAATGGCTACACCTTC
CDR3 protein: CASSPPTGNGYTF

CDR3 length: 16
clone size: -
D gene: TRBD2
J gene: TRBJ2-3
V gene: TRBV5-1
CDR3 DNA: TGCGCCAGCAGCTTGGAGGCTAGCGGCTCCACAGATACGCAGTATTTT
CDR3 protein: CASSLEASGSTDTQYF

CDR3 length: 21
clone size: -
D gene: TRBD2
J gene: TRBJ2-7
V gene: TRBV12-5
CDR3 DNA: TGTGCTAGTGGTTTAGTGATAATTAGCGGGGGGGACCGACTTTCTCCCTACGAGCAGTACTTC
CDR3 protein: CASGLVIISGGDRLSPYEQYF

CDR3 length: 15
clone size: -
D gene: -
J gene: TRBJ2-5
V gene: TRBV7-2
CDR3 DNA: TGTGCCAGCAGCTTAGCGGCCACCTACCAAGAGACCCAGTACTTC
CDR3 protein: CASSLAATYQETQYF

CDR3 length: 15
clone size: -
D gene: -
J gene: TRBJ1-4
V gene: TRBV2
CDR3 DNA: TGTGCCAGCAGTGAAATCGGGCCCGGAGGTGAAAAACTGTTTTTT
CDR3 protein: CASSEIGPGGEKLFF

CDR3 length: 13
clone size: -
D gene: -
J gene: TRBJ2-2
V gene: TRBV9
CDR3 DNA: TGTGCCAGCAGCGTAGGGAGCACCGGGGAGCTGTTTTTT
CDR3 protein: CASSVGSTGELFF

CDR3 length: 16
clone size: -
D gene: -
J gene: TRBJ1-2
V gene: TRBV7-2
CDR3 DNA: TGTGCCAGCAGCTATAACTCCGGCAGACTTAACTATGGCCACACCTTC
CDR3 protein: CASSYNSGRLNYGHTF

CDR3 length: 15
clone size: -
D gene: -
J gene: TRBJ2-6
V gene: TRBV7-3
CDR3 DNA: TGTGCCAGCAGCCCTCTAGCCTCTGGGGCCAACGTCCTGACTTTC
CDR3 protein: CASSPLASGANVLTF

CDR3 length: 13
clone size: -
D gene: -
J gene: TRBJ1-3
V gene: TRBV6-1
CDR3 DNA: TGTGCCAGCAGCTCTGACAGGGGAAACACCATATATTTT
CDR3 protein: CASSSDRGNTIYF

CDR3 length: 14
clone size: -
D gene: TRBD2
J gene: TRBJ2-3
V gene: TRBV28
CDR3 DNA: TGTGCCAGCAGTCAAGCGGGGACCACAGATACGCAGTATTTT
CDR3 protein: CASSQAGTTDTQYF